The source of this T cell receptor (beta chain) is a study of shared clonotypes between healthy human individuals. The CDR3 is 17 amino acids. V was shortened by 0 bases and J by 2 bases, with 17 bases between the two germline ends. CDR1 SEHNR and CDR2 FQNEAQ come from the germline V gene (reference sequence). This clone appeared a few times. Generated by immunoSEQ multiplex PCR, the TCRdb table keeps only in-frame clones and is missing some. In the table there are roughly 76,000 clones, 62% of which are singletons. The chain employs TRBV7-9 and TRBJ2-7; tentatively, D is TRBD1 or TRBD2 (5 bases each). Sequencing was performed on memory CD8+ T cells sorted from blood. The subset denotes: CD45RO+ cells pooled with CCR7-negative TemRA cells. The receptor was derived from a young man in good health. CDR3 protein: CASSLAPGAAAAYEQYF. CDR3 DNA sequence: TGTGCCAGCAGCTTAGCCCCCGGGGCGGCGGCCGCCTACGAGCAGTACTTC.